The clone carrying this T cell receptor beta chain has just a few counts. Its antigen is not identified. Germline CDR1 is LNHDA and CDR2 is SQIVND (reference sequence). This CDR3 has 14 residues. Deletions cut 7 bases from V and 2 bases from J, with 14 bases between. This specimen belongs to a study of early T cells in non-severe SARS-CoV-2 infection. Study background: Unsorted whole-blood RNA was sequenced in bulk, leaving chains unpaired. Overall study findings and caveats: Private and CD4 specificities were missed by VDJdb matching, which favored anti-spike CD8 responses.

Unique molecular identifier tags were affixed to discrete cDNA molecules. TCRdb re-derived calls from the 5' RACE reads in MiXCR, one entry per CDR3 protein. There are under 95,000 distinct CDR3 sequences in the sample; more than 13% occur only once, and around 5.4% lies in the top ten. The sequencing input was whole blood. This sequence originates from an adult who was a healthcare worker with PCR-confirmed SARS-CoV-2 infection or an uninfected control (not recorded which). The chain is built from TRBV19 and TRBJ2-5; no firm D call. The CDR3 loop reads CASNKAGRQETQYF. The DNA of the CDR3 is TGTGCCAGTAATAAGGCAGGTCGACAAGAGACCCAGTACTTC.